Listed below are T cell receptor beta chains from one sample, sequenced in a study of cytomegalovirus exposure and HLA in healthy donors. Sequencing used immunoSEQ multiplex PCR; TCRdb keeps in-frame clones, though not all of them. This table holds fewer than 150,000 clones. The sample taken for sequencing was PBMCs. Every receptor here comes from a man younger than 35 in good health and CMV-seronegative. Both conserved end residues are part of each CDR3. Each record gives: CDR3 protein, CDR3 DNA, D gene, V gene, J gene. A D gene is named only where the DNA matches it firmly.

CDR3aa: CASSTPTDQETQYF; CDR3nt: TGTGCCAGCAGCACACCGACAGATCAAGAGACCCAGTACTTC; d_gene: .; v_gene: TRBV9; j_gene: TRBJ2-5
CDR3aa: CASSPPSGGDSYNEQFF; CDR3nt: TGTGCCAGCTCACCACCTAGCGGGGGGGATTCCTACAATGAGCAGTTCTTC; d_gene: TRBD2; v_gene: TRBV18; j_gene: TRBJ2-1
CDR3aa: CASSPGTGSEKLFF; CDR3nt: TGTGCCAGCAGCCCGGGGACTGGGTCTGAAAAACTGTTTTTT; d_gene: .; v_gene: TRBV9; j_gene: TRBJ1-4
CDR3aa: CAWSPGGRNYGYTF; CDR3nt: TGTGCCTGGAGCCCGGGGGGGCGGAACTATGGCTACACCTTC; d_gene: .; v_gene: TRBV30; j_gene: TRBJ1-2
CDR3aa: CATSRGGLERNEQFF; CDR3nt: TGTGCCACCAGCAGGGGGGGACTAGAGCGCAATGAGCAGTTCTTC; d_gene: TRBD2; v_gene: TRBV15; j_gene: TRBJ2-1
CDR3aa: CASTGLNTEAFF; CDR3nt: TGTGCCAGCACGGGTTTGAACACTGAAGCTTTCTTT; d_gene: .; v_gene: TRBV28; j_gene: TRBJ1-1
CDR3aa: CATSPHGQHSYEQYF; CDR3nt: TGTGCCACCAGCCCCCACGGACAGCATTCCTACGAGCAGTACTTC; d_gene: .; v_gene: TRBV15; j_gene: TRBJ2-7
CDR3aa: CASSLGQGKTF; CDR3nt: TGTGCCAGCAGCCTGGGACAGGGCAAGACCTTC; d_gene: TRBD1; v_gene: TRBV5-4; j_gene: TRBJ1-2
CDR3aa: CASGLAGGSMDTQYF; CDR3nt: TGTGCCAGTGGTCTAGCGGGGGGGAGCATGGATACGCAGTATTTT; d_gene: TRBD2; v_gene: TRBV19; j_gene: TRBJ2-3
CDR3aa: CASSQDHGGSGRFDEQYF; CDR3nt: TGCGCCAGCAGCCAGGACCACGGGGGTAGCGGGAGGTTTGACGAGCAGTACTTC; d_gene: TRBD2; v_gene: TRBV4-1; j_gene: TRBJ2-7
CDR3aa: CASSHAAPNNEQFF; CDR3nt: TGTGCCAGCAGTCATGCAGCGCCTAACAATGAGCAGTTCTTC; d_gene: .; v_gene: TRBV27; j_gene: TRBJ2-1
CDR3aa: CASSPRLQETQYF; CDR3nt: TGTGCCAGCAGCCCCCGACTACAAGAGACCCAGTACTTC; d_gene: .; v_gene: TRBV9; j_gene: TRBJ2-5
CDR3aa: CASSSRTANTEAFF; CDR3nt: TGTGCCAGCAGCTCAAGGACAGCGAACACTGAAGCTTTCTTT; d_gene: .; v_gene: TRBV11-2; j_gene: TRBJ1-1
CDR3aa: CASSPRQTGYGDYGYTF; CDR3nt: TGTGCCAGCAGCCCGCGTCAGACAGGGTACGGGGACTATGGCTACACCTTC; d_gene: TRBD1; v_gene: TRBV7-2; j_gene: TRBJ1-2
CDR3aa: CASSFGGVTGGPGNTIYF; CDR3nt: TGTGCCAGCAGCTTTGGGGGCGTTACAGGAGGACCTGGAAACACCATATATTTT; d_gene: .; v_gene: TRBV7-6; j_gene: TRBJ1-3
CDR3aa: CATSRDLIGTANTGELFF; CDR3nt: TGTGCCACCAGCAGAGATCTAATCGGGACAGCGAACACCGGGGAGCTGTTTTTT; d_gene: TRBD1; v_gene: TRBV15; j_gene: TRBJ2-2
CDR3aa: CASSLRQGNTGELFF; CDR3nt: TGTGCCAGCAGTTTAAGGCAGGGCAACACCGGGGAGCTGTTTTTT; d_gene: .; v_gene: TRBV27; j_gene: TRBJ2-2
CDR3aa: CASSMGQIGELFF; CDR3nt: TGTGCCAGTAGTATGGGGCAGATCGGGGAGCTGTTTTTT; d_gene: .; v_gene: TRBV19; j_gene: TRBJ2-2
CDR3aa: CASSTGWDEQFF; CDR3nt: TGTGCCAGTAGTACAGGGTGGGATGAGCAGTTCTTC; d_gene: .; v_gene: TRBV19; j_gene: TRBJ2-1
CDR3aa: CASSWTGDTEAFF; CDR3nt: TGTGCCAGCAGCTGGACAGGGGACACTGAAGCTTTCTTT; d_gene: TRBD1; v_gene: TRBV13; j_gene: TRBJ1-1
CDR3aa: CASSVDLGGNTEAFF; CDR3nt: TGTGCCAGCAGCGTAGATCTGGGGGGGAACACTGAAGCTTTCTTT; d_gene: .; v_gene: TRBV9; j_gene: TRBJ1-1
CDR3aa: CASSAAGLAGDTQYF; CDR3nt: TGTGCCAGCAGTGCAGCGGGACTAGCGGGAGATACGCAGTATTTT; d_gene: TRBD2; v_gene: TRBV6-4; j_gene: TRBJ2-3